The clone carrying this TCR beta chain was counted a few times. As yet, its antigen is unknown. A much bigger clone sits one base away, suggesting this may be a read error. The data belong to a study of CD8+CD57+ T cells in acquired aplastic anemia. Study summary: The sorted CD4+ and CD8+ cells yielded an average around 3.2 ug of DNA. Study results and limitations: Comparison of patients with controls identified around 31 shared CD8+ CDR3 sequences.

The germline CDR1 and CDR2 sequences are SGDLS and YYNGEE. The CDR3 is 15 residues long. V gave up 0 bases and J gave up 1 base, with 10 bases separating them. The sequenced patients had an expansion of CD8+CD57+ cells seen by flow cytometry. As a group, the patients uniformly had severe acquired aplastic anemia. TCR beta VDJ combinations and CDR3 sequences were profiled from genomic DNA. TCRdb analysed the reads with MiXCR anew, one entry per CDR3 protein. The table includes about 150,000 distinct CDR3 sequences, roughly 50% detected once. The receptor's source is a human donor with aplastic anemia. Sequenced material: sorted CD4+, CD8+, or CD8+CD57+ T cells (not recorded which) from PBMCs. The J gene is TRBJ1-1, the V gene TRBV9; D remains ambiguous. The CDR3 DNA sequence: TGTGCCAGCAGCGTAGCGATGGTCCCGAACACTGAAGCTTTCTTT. Encoded protein: CASSVAMVPNTEAFF.